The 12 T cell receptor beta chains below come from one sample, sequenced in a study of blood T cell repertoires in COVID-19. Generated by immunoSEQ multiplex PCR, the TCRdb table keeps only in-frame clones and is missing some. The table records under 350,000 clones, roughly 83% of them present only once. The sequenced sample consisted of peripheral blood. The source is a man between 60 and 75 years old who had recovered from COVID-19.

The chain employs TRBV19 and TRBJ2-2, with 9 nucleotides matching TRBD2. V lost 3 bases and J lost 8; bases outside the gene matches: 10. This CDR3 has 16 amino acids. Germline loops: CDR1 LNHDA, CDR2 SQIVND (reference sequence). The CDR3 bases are TGTGCCAGTAGTATCGGTTCGCTAGCGGGAAGGGGGGAGCTGTTTTTT. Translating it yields CASSIGSLAGRGELFF.

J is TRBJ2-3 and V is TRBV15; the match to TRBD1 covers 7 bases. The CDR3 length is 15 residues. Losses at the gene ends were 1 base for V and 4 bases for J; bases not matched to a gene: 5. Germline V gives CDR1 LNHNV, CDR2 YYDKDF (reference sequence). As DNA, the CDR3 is TGTGCCACCAGCAGAGTATTCCAGGGGGCAGATACGCAGTATTTT. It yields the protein CATSRVFQGADTQYF.

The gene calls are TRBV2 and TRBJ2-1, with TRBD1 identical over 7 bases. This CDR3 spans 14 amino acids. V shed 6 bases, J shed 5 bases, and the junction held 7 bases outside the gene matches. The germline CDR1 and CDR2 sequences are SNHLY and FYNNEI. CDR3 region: CASRRTGLHNEQFF. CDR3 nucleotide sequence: TGTGCCAGCAGAAGGACAGGTCTCCACAATGAGCAGTTCTTC.

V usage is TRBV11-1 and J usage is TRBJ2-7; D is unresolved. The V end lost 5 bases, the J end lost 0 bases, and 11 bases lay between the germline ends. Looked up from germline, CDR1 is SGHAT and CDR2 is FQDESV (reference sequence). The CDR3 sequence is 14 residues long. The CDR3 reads CASSPRYSSYEQYF. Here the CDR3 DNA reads TGTGCCAGCAGCCCCCGTTACAGCTCCTACGAGCAGTACTTC.

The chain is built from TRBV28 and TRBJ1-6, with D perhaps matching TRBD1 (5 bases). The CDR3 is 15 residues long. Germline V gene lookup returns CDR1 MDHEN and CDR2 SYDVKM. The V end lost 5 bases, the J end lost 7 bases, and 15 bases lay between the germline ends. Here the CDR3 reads CASSPHGGGNSPLHF. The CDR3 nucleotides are TGTGCCAGCAGTCCCCACGGGGGGGGAAATTCACCCCTCCACTTT.

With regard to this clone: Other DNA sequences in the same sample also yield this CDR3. The CDR3 bases are TGTGCCAGCAGCCAAGATCGGGGTGAGCAGTACTTC. Translated: CASSQDRGEQYF. This chain connects TRBV3-1 (or the pseudogene TRBV3-2) to TRBJ2-7; tentative D call: TRBD2 (5 bases). With 0 bases removed from V and 7 bases from J, the gap between germline ends came to 7 bases. The germline CDR1 and CDR2 sequences are LGHDT and YNNKEL (reference sequence). This CDR3 is built from 12 residues.

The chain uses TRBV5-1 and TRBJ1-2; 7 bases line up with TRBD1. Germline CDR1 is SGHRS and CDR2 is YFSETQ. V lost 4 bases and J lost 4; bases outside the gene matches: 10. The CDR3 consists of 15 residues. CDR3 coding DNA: TGCGCCAGCAGCCCCAGGACAGGCGTTCCCTATGGCTACACCTTC. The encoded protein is CASSPRTGVPYGYTF.

CDR3: CASTNTGTNQPQHF. The CDR3 DNA follows: TGTGCCAGCACCAACACCGGGACTAATCAGCCCCAGCATTTT. V gene TRBV6-6 combines with J gene TRBJ1-5, with D possibly matching TRBD1 (5 bases). The germline V gene has CDR1 MNHNY and CDR2 SVGAGI (reference sequence). This CDR3 contains 14 residues. V lost 7 bases and J lost 4, with 14 bases in between.

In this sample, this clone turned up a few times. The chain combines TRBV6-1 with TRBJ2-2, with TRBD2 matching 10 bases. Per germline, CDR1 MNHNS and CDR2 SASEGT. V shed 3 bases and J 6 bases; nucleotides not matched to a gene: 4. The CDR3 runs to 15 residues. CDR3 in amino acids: CASSDLAGVSGELFF. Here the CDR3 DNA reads TGTGCCAGCAGTGACCTAGCGGGAGTTTCCGGGGAGCTGTTTTTT.

The CDR3 here is CASSRANSYEQYF. As DNA, the CDR3 is TGTGCCAGCAGCCGAGCCAACTCCTACGAGCAGTACTTC. This chain links TRBV5-8 with TRBJ2-7; D not certain. The CDR3 contains 13 residues. From germline, CDR1 is SGHTS and CDR2 YDEGEE. Trimming removed 4 bases from V and 0 bases from J, with 8 bases in between.

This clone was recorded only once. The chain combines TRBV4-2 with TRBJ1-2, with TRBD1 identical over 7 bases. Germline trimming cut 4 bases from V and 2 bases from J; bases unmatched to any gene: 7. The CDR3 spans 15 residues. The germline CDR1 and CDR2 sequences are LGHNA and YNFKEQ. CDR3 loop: CASSPFSQGNYGYTF. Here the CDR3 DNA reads TGTGCCAGCAGCCCCTTTTCACAGGGGAACTATGGCTACACCTTC.

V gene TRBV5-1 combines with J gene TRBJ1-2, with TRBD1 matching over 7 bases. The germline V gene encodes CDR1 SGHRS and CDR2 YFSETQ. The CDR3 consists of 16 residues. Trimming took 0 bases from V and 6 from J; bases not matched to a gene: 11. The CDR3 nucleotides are TGCGCCAGCAGCTTGGGGCCAGGGGGTGAGGGAAATGGCTACACCTTC. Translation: CASSLGPGGEGNGYTF.